The 29 T cell receptor beta chains below come from one sample, sequenced in a study of blood T cell repertoires in COVID-19 (dated by TCRdb to 2020 to 2021). Libraries were prepared through the immunoSEQ multiplex PCR assay. Held by TCRdb, this immuneACCESS table contains in-frame sequences only and omits some clones. Under half of the omission traces to an unresolved V gene where checked; the cause of the rest is unknown. This sample lists fewer than 350,000 clones; 70% to 90% were detected once. 1% of the sample belongs to the ten largest clones. Sequenced sample: PBMCs or T cells enriched from blood (not recorded which). The origin of the receptors is a woman aged 25 to 39 who had recovered from COVID-19.

The chain combines TRBV28 with TRBJ2-5; 9 nucleotides match TRBD1. V shed 4 bases, J shed 5 bases, and the junction held 11 bases outside the gene matches. CDR1 and CDR2 from the germline V gene are MDHEN and SYDVKM. CDR3 length: 16 residues. The CDR3 sequence is CASSSITGGRWETQYF. The CDR3 nucleotides are TGTGCCAGCAGTTCTATTACAGGGGGCCGGTGGGAGACCCAGTACTTC.

The chain joins TRBV19 to TRBJ1-1; 7 bases line up with TRBD1. The V segment lost 8 bases and the J segment 4 bases; nucleotides outside the gene matches: 4. The germline V gene encodes CDR1 LNHDA and CDR2 SQIVND (reference sequence). This CDR3 region has 12 residues. The CDR3 DNA is TGTGCCAGTGCCAGGGGGGCCACTGAAGCTTTCTTT. This sequence encodes CASARGATEAFF.

This clone showed up many times. The chain recombines TRBV27 with TRBJ1-1; 8 nucleotides align to TRBD1. Germline-derived CDR1 and CDR2 are MNHEY and SMNVEV (reference sequence). This CDR3 is built from 15 residues. Trimming at V came to 7 bases and at J to 0 bases, leaving 7 bases not matched to a gene. This chain's CDR3 is CASNAWTGMNTEAFF. CDR3 in DNA: TGTGCCAGCAACGCGTGGACAGGGATGAACACTGAAGCTTTCTTT.

The chain carries TRBV11-2 and TRBJ2-7, with D possibly being TRBD1 (5 bases). Deletions cut 3 bases from V and 4 bases from J, with 22 bases between. This CDR3 has 17 amino acids. Germline V gene data show CDR1 as SGHAT and CDR2 as FQNNGV. DNA for the CDR3: TGTGCCAGCAGCTTCAATATTCCTGACAGCCGTCCTTACGAGCAGTACTTC. Amino acids: CASSFNIPDSRPYEQYF.

The rearrangement links TRBV19 to TRBJ1-1, with D hard to call. V was cut by 1 base and J by 6 bases, with 9 bases left in between. Germline values: CDR1 LNHDA, CDR2 SQIVND (reference sequence). The CDR3 sequence is 13 residues long. The CDR3 loop is CASSIAFRSEAFF. For the CDR3, the DNA is TGTGCCAGTAGTATAGCATTTCGGTCTGAAGCTTTCTTT.

The chain employs TRBV27 and TRBJ2-5; tentative D call: TRBD1 (5 bases). CDR3 length: 16 amino acids. Trimming shortened V by 3 bases and J by 0 bases, and 14 bases separated the two germline ends. Germline V gene data show CDR1 as MNHEY and CDR2 as SMNVEV (reference sequence). The CDR3, as DNA: TGTGCCAGCAGTTTGAACCCGGCAGGGTACCAAGAGACCCAGTACTTC. Its translation: CASSLNPAGYQETQYF.

This chain connects TRBV28 to TRBJ1-1, with no clear D. The germline V gene encodes CDR1 MDHEN and CDR2 SYDVKM. Trimming shortened V by 5 bases and J by 4 bases, and 8 bases separated the two germline ends. The length of the CDR3 is 12 residues. The CDR3: CASSVRGTEAFF. The CDR3 DNA follows: TGTGCCAGCAGTGTGCGGGGCACTGAAGCTTTCTTT.

The J gene is TRBJ2-3, the V gene TRBV20-1; the D is unclear. CDR1 is DFQATT and CDR2 is SNEGSKA in the germline V gene (reference sequence). The CDR3 is made up of 13 amino acids. Deletions cut 3 bases from V and 2 bases from J, with 9 bases between. The CDR3 sequence: CSASVLNTDTQYF. In DNA, the CDR3 is TGCAGTGCTAGTGTCTTAAACACAGATACGCAGTATTTT.

V is TRBV9 and J is TRBJ1-3; 7 bases are shared with TRBD1. Germline CDR1 is SGDLS and CDR2 is YYNGEE. Trimming cost V 1 base and J 3 bases; bases outside gene matches: 4. The CDR3 totals 15 residues. CDR3 sequence (DNA): TGTGCCAGCAGCGTACACAGGGGAGGTGGAAACACCATATATTTT. Protein product: CASSVHRGGGNTIYF.

The V call is TRBV5-3, the J call TRBJ2-7; 8 bases agree with TRBD1. TRBV5-3 belongs to the ORF category, with a function that is uncertain. This CDR3 region has 18 residues. Trimming cost V 0 bases and J 1 base; bases outside gene matches: 12. CDR3 coding DNA: TGTGCCAGAAGCTTGGCCTCCGGACAGGGTAAGAGGTCCTACGAGCAGTACTTC. Translation: CARSLASGQGKRSYEQYF.

The rearrangement uses TRBV5-1 and TRBJ2-5; 9 bases line up with TRBD1. The CDR3 contains 14 residues. Germline CDR1 is SGHRS and CDR2 is YFSETQ. V lost 4 bases, J lost 4 bases, and 5 bases stayed unmatched. DNA of the CDR3: TGCGCCAGCAGCATACGGACAGGGGTAGAGACCCAGTACTTC. The encoded protein is CASSIRTGVETQYF. The whole variable domain, filled in from reference TRBV5-1 and TRBJ2-5, reads KAGVTQTPRYLIKTRGQQVTLSCSPISGHRSVSWYQQTPGQGLQFLFEYFSETQRNKGNFPGRFSGRQFSNSRSEMNVSTLELGDSALYLCASSIRTGVETQYFGPGTRLLVL.

The rearrangement uses TRBV7-8 and TRBJ2-1, with 11 bases matching TRBD2. CDR1 and CDR2 from the germline V gene are SGHVS and FQNEAQ. Losses at the gene ends were 5 bases for V and 4 bases for J; bases not matched to a gene: 10. CDR3 length: 17 residues. In DNA form, the CDR3 reads TGTGCCAGCAGCCCCCGAACCGGGACTAGCGGTTACAATGAGCAGTTCTTC. This sequence encodes CASSPRTGTSGYNEQFF.

The genes are TRBV27 and TRBJ1-2; a possible D gene is TRBD1 (5 bases). The V gene's germline CDR1 is MNHEY and CDR2 SMNVEV (reference sequence). The CDR3 is 12 residues long. V lost 7 bases, J lost 8 bases, and 14 bases lay in between. The CDR3 is CASKSSPGGYTF. CDR3 nucleotides: TGTGCCAGCAAGTCAAGCCCAGGGGGCTACACCTTC.

The CDR3 loop reads CASSLNPAGEEETQYF. In DNA form, the CDR3 reads TGTGCCAGCAGCTTAAACCCGGCCGGCGAGGAAGAGACCCAGTACTTC. The chain carries TRBV7-3 and TRBJ2-5, with D unclear. The germline V and J ends were trimmed by 1 base and 3 bases, with 15 bases remaining between them. This CDR3 has 16 residues. Per germline, CDR1 SGHTA and CDR2 FQGTGA.

The chain carries TRBV5-1 and TRBJ2-1; 13 bases align to TRBD2. This CDR3 is built from 16 residues. Germline trimming cut 4 bases from V and 6 bases from J; bases unmatched to any gene: 7. The germline V gene encodes CDR1 SGHRS and CDR2 YFSETQ. DNA of the CDR3: TGCGCCAGCAGCCTCATGGGACTAGCGGGGTTCAATGAGCAGTTCTTC. Its protein product is CASSLMGLAGFNEQFF.

The chain carries TRBV7-8 and TRBJ1-3, with a weak D call TRBD1 (6 bases). The ends were cut back, 7 bases at V and 1 base at J, with 17 bases in the middle. Germline V lookup: CDR1 SGHVS, CDR2 FQNEAQ. The CDR3 extends over 16 amino acids. This CDR3 reads CASTRGHSLSGNTIYF. CDR3 sequence (DNA): TGTGCCAGCACCCGGGGACACTCACTTTCTGGAAACACCATATATTTT.

The rearrangement joins TRBV7-2 to TRBJ1-6; possibly TRBD1 for D (6 bases). The germline V and J ends were trimmed by 5 bases and 2 bases, with 10 bases remaining between them. The CDR3 is made up of 15 amino acids. The germline V gene encodes CDR1 SGHTA and CDR2 FQGNSA. The CDR3 loop reads CASSPRGTYNSPLHF. The CDR3 nucleotides are TGTGCCAGCAGCCCCAGGGGCACCTATAATTCACCCCTCCACTTT.

The V gene is TRBV28, the J gene TRBJ1-3, with D hard to call. The CDR3 sequence is 13 residues long. Germline V CDR1 and CDR2: MDHEN, SYDVKM. V lost 3 bases and J 3 bases, leaving 6 bases between the germline ends. In DNA, the CDR3 is TGTGCCAGCAGTTTTAGTAGTGGAAACACCATATATTTT. Its translation: CASSFSSGNTIYF.

The CDR3 loop reads CASRPVRGANTEAFF. For the CDR3, the DNA is TGTGCCAGCAGACCTGTCAGGGGGGCGAACACTGAAGCTTTCTTT. The rearrangement uses TRBV6-5 and TRBJ1-1, with 7 bases aligning to TRBD1. CDR3 size: 15 residues. The germline V gene has CDR1 MNHEY and CDR2 SVGAGI. The V segment lost 6 bases and the J segment 1 base; nucleotides outside the gene matches: 8.

In DNA form, the CDR3 reads TGCGCCAGCAGCCCTGGGGGGGCCCGAGGAGCTTTCTTT. Residues: CASSPGGARGAFF. V usage is TRBV5-1 and J usage is TRBJ1-1; maybe TRBD1 (6 bases). Germline loops: CDR1 SGHRS, CDR2 YFSETQ. The CDR3 consists of 13 residues. V lost 4 bases to trimming and J lost 10 bases, with 17 bases between them.

V and J are TRBV4-1 and TRBJ1-2, with a weak D call TRBD1 (6 bases). The germline gives CDR1 MGHRA, CDR2 YSYEKL. This CDR3 is 12 amino acids long. V was trimmed by 1 base and J by 10 bases, leaving 10 bases between them. In nucleotides, the CDR3 is TGCGCCAGCAGCCAAGTGGGGGCAGTCTACACCTTC. Its protein is CASSQVGAVYTF.

The genes are TRBV19 and TRBJ1-6, with D possibly TRBD1 on 6 matching bases. The germline V and J ends were trimmed by 2 bases and 7 bases, with 12 bases remaining between them. CDR3 length equals 15 residues. Germline CDR1 is LNHDA and CDR2 is SQIVND (reference sequence). The CDR3 reads CASSIQGFKNSPLHF. DNA of the CDR3: TGTGCCAGTAGTATACAGGGGTTCAAAAATTCACCCCTCCACTTT.

This clone has more than one count but fewer than ten. The chain employs TRBV23-1 and TRBJ1-2, with a weak D call TRBD1 (6 bases). TRBV23-1 has ORF status, its function being uncertain. V was trimmed by 3 bases and J by 3 bases, leaving 17 bases between them. The CDR3 has 16 amino acids. For the CDR3, the DNA is TGCGCCAGCAGTCACGGGACACCCAATATTTACTATGGCTACACCTTC. It encodes CASSHGTPNIYYGYTF.

V and J are TRBV7-9 and TRBJ2-1; 13 bases are shared with TRBD2. The germline gives CDR1 SEHNR, CDR2 FQNEAQ (reference sequence). The CDR3 runs to 16 residues. J gave up 8 bases and V 4 bases, and 8 bases lay outside the gene matches. The CDR3 sequence: CASSSTSGGAKYEQFF. The CDR3 nucleotides are TGTGCCAGCAGCTCCACTAGCGGGGGGGCAAAATATGAGCAGTTCTTC.

The rearrangement links TRBV7-2 to TRBJ2-5, with 10 bases identical to TRBD2. The germline gives CDR1 SGHTA, CDR2 FQGNSA. Germline trimming cut 1 base from V and 4 bases from J; bases unmatched to any gene: 3. The CDR3 totals 15 residues. CDR3 DNA: TGTGCCAGCAGCTTAGTGGCTAGCGGGGGAGAGACCCAGTACTTC. Protein: CASSLVASGGETQYF.

The chain's CDR3 is CASSLSPGGQTGVHEQFF. CDR3 DNA: TGTGCCAGCAGTTTATCCCCCGGGGGGCAGACAGGGGTGCATGAGCAGTTCTTC. The chain employs TRBV27 and TRBJ2-1; D is perhaps TRBD1 (8 bases). Germline V gene data show CDR1 as MNHEY and CDR2 as SMNVEV (reference sequence). CDR3 length: 18 amino acids. Trimming left V 0 bases short and J 8 bases short, with 23 bases between.

V usage is TRBV6-5 and J usage is TRBJ2-7; 10 nucleotides match TRBD1. The CDR3 spans 14 residues. Trimming cost V 6 bases and J 5 bases; bases outside gene matches: 7. The germline V gene has CDR1 MNHEY and CDR2 SVGAGI. The CDR3 DNA is TGTGCCAGCAGCCCGGGACAGGGGTTCGACGAGCAGTACTTC. This codes for CASSPGQGFDEQYF.

The chain joins TRBV7-9 to TRBJ2-7; possible D gene TRBD1, 6 bases. The CDR3 loop spans 15 amino acids. V was cut by 4 bases and J by 6 bases, with 19 bases left in between. Germline lookup yields CDR1 SEHNR and CDR2 FQNEAQ (reference sequence). DNA of the CDR3: TGTGCCAGCAGCTCCATACAGGGTTCCTCTCTCGAGCAGTACTTC. This gives the protein CASSSIQGSSLEQYF.

This chain uses TRBV2 with TRBJ2-2; D remains unclear. Germline values: CDR1 SNHLY, CDR2 FYNNEI. This CDR3 has 15 residues. Trimming removed 6 bases at V and 0 bases at J, with 11 bases between. CDR3 bases: TGTGCCAGCAGAGAGACACTTACGAACACCGGGGAGCTGTTTTTT. Protein product: CASRETLTNTGELFF.